Listed here are 18 T cell receptor beta chains from one sample, sequenced in a study of T cells in Graves' hyperthyroidism and ophthalmopathy. RNA transcripts yielded amplified TCR beta CDR3 regions. TCR CDR3 underwent first-round RT-PCR with the HTBI primer set. MiXCR was run by TCRdb on the multiplex PCR reads, yielding one entry per CDR3 protein. Here the sample spans a few hundred thousand distinct CDR3 sequences, 21% being singletons. Sequencing input: blood. The receptors here all came from a woman in her 50s with Graves' hyperthyroidism.

The table lists this clonotype with many counts. The V call is TRBV7-9, the J call TRBJ2-3; no reliable D call. Germline V gives CDR1 SEHNR, CDR2 FQNEAQ (reference sequence). The CDR3 spans 14 residues. The V end was cut by 4 bases, the J end by 2 bases, with 10 bases between. The DNA for the CDR3 is TGTGCCAGCAGCTACGGACGGCACACAGATACGCAGTATTTT. Its translation is CASSYGRHTDTQYF.

The chain couples TRBV19 to TRBJ1-1; D unclear. The CDR3 sequence is 14 residues long. Trimming removed 4 bases at V and 2 bases at J, with 11 bases between. In germline, CDR1 is LNHDA, CDR2 SQIVND (reference sequence). The CDR3 is CASSTVGGNTEAFF. The CDR3 bases are TGTGCCAGTAGTACGGTGGGAGGTAACACTGAAGCTTTCTTT.

This clonotype was counted between two and nine times. The chain carries TRBV11-1 and TRBJ1-6; D gene unclear. Germline V gene sequence: CDR1 SGHAT, CDR2 FQDESV (reference sequence). V lost 3 bases and J 7 bases, leaving 34 bases between the germline ends. The CDR3 is 22 residues long. CDR3 in amino acids: CASSFSLKIEWATARKNSPLHF. Written as DNA, the CDR3 is TGTGCCAGCAGCTTTAGTCTTAAAATCGAATGGGCAACCGCGCGCAAGAATTCACCCCTCCACTTT.

This chain links TRBV6-5 with TRBJ2-1; 7 bases map to TRBD1. CDR3 length: 15 amino acids. V lost 2 bases to trimming and J lost 7 bases; unmatched junction nucleotides: 8. The V gene's germline CDR1 is MNHEY and CDR2 SVGAGI. The CDR3 sequence: CASSYRGLKINEQFF. The CDR3 DNA reads as TGTGCCAGCAGTTACAGGGGGCTTAAGATAAATGAGCAGTTCTTC.

This clonotype was found many times. The rearrangement links TRBV20-1 to TRBJ2-7; TRBD2 might be the D (7 bases). The V gene's germline CDR1 is DFQATT and CDR2 SNEGSKA (reference sequence). The CDR3 sequence is 14 residues long. The V end lost 5 bases, the J end lost 0 bases, and 14 bases lay between the germline ends. In DNA, the CDR3 is TGCAGTGCTGTAAGGGGGGGTTACTCCTACGAGCAGTACTTC. This gives the protein CSAVRGGYSYEQYF.

The V call is TRBV10-2, the J call TRBJ1-1, with TRBD1 as a possible D gene (6 bases). The CDR3 has 16 residues. Germline loops: CDR1 WSHSY, CDR2 SAAADI. V lost 1 base, J lost 5 bases, and 17 bases lay in between. In DNA, the CDR3 is TGCGCCAGCAGTGAGTGGGGGGCTGGTGAGGGGACTGAAGCTTTCTTT. It encodes CASSEWGAGEGTEAFF.

The genes are TRBV11-3 and TRBJ2-1; D is unresolved. This CDR3 region has 15 residues. Per the germline V gene, CDR1 is SGHNT and CDR2 is YENEEA. Trimming removed 3 bases at V and 3 bases at J, with 12 bases between. CDR3 bases: TGTGCCAGCAGCTTTCTCGCAGCTTACTACAATGAGCAGTTCTTC. It translates to CASSFLAAYYNEQFF.

Ten or more counts support this clonotype. V gene TRBV12-3 or TRBV12-4 combines with J gene TRBJ2-7, with D tentatively TRBD2 (6 bases). Trimming took off 5 bases at V and 3 bases at J, with 14 bases between the two ends. CDR3 length equals 14 residues. CDR3 sequence: CASSPRENLYEQYF. The CDR3 nucleotides are TGTGCCAGCAGTCCTCGGGAGAATCTCTACGAGCAGTACTTC.

This clonotype was detected only a few times. V and J are TRBV3-1 and TRBJ2-7; D is unresolved. Germline V CDR1 and CDR2: LGHDT, YNNKEL (reference sequence). The V gene lost 2 bases and the J gene lost 6 bases, with 17 bases spanning the gap. CDR3 size: 15 residues. CDR3 amino acids: CASSQLMGSVGEQYF. The CDR3 DNA sequence: TGTGCCAGCAGCCAATTGATGGGTTCGGTAGGCGAGCAGTACTTC.

This clonotype was observed at least ten times. The gene calls are TRBV18 and TRBJ1-6; 9 nucleotides align to TRBD1. CDR3 size: 15 residues. Unmatched junction bases numbered 5, after V lost 1 base and J lost 10 bases. CDR1 and CDR2 from the germline V gene are KGHSH and LQKENI. Written as DNA, the CDR3 is TGTGCCAGCTCACCACGAAGGGACAGGGCATCACCCCTCCACTTT. Its protein is CASSPRRDRASPLHF.

The rearrangement uses TRBV28 and TRBJ2-1; 7 nucleotides match TRBD2. This CDR3 contains 14 residues. The junction had 8 bases not matched to a gene; V was cut back by 6 bases and J by 6 bases. Germline V gene lookup returns CDR1 MDHEN and CDR2 SYDVKM. CDR3 amino acids: CASSLTSSTNEQFF. The CDR3 coding sequence is TGTGCCAGCAGCTTGACTAGCTCTACCAATGAGCAGTTCTTC.

As to this clonotype: One base away lies a much larger clone, so this may be a sequencing read error. The rearrangement uses TRBV28 and TRBJ1-2; the D gene is possibly TRBD1 (5 bases). The ends were cut back, 6 bases at V and 2 bases at J, with 10 bases in the middle. There are 13 residues in the CDR3. CDR1 and CDR2 (germline): MDHEN, SYDVKM. CDR3 amino acids: CASSHRRNYGYTF. As DNA, the CDR3 is TGTGCCAGCAGCCACAGGAGAAACTATGGCTACACCTTC.

This clonotype was detected many times. J is TRBJ2-2 and V is TRBV7-2; 9 bases line up with TRBD1. Germline V gene lookup returns CDR1 SGHTA and CDR2 FQGNSA. The CDR3 contains 15 residues. The ends lost 5 bases at V and 3 bases at J; junction bases unmatched: 4. The chain's CDR3 is CASSHRGPDTGELFF. The DNA for the CDR3 is TGTGCCAGCAGCCACAGGGGGCCGGACACCGGGGAGCTGTTTTTT. Full variable domain (missing parts from reference TRBV7-2 and TRBJ2-2): GAGVSQSPSNKVTEKGKDVELRCDPISGHTALYWYRQSLGQGLEFLIYFQGNSAPDKSGLPSDRFSAERTGGSVSTLTIQRTQQEDSAVYLCASSHRGPDTGELFFGEGSRLTVL.

This clonotype was observed a few times. The genes are TRBV5-1 and TRBJ1-3, with 7 bases aligning to TRBD1. CDR1 and CDR2 from the germline V gene are SGHRS and YFSETQ. The CDR3 consists of 16 residues. J gave up 0 bases and V 7 bases, and 10 bases lay outside the gene matches. In DNA form, the CDR3 reads TGCGCCAGCGGCACCGGGACAGAGAGCTCTGGAAACACCATATATTTT. Translating gives CASGTGTESSGNTIYF. The variable domain in full, completed from reference TRBV5-1 and TRBJ1-3, reads KAGVTQTPRYLIKTRGQQVTLSCSPISGHRSVSWYQQTPGQGLQFLFEYFSETQRNKGNFPGRFSGRQFSNSRSEMNVSTLELGDSALYLCASGTGTESSGNTIYFGEGSWLTVV.

This clonotype has at least ten counts. This rearrangement joins TRBV20-1 to TRBJ1-5; a possible D gene is TRBD1 (5 bases). The CDR3 extends over 13 amino acids. Per germline, CDR1 DFQATT and CDR2 SNEGSKA (reference sequence). Trimming pared 5 bases from V and 9 bases from J, leaving 17 bases between. DNA of the CDR3: TGCAGTGCTGGAGGGACGGGCATTGGGCCCCAGCATTTT. It translates to CSAGGTGIGPQHF.

The chain links TRBV7-3 to TRBJ2-1; D may be TRBD1 (6 bases). Germline V gene data show CDR1 as SGHTA and CDR2 as FQGTGA. The CDR3 length is 19 residues. Trimming stripped 1 base from V and 3 bases from J, with 22 bases between. CDR3 DNA: TGTGCCAGCAGCTTAAGGGGCAGTACCGTTCGAGGGGGCTACAATGAGCAGTTCTTC. Translated: CASSLRGSTVRGGYNEQFF.

The sample holds many counts of this clonotype. This chain joins TRBV7-9 and TRBJ2-3; the match to TRBD2 covers 8 bases. CDR1 and CDR2 from the germline V gene are SEHNR and FQNEAQ (reference sequence). Trimming removed 4 bases from V and 3 bases from J; junction bases left unmatched: 9. This CDR3 has 16 residues. The CDR3 is CASSYGGGRRTDTQYF. DNA for the CDR3: TGTGCCAGCAGCTACGGCGGGGGGAGAAGGACAGATACGCAGTATTTT.

This clonotype turned up a few times. This chain connects TRBV7-9 to TRBJ1-6, with a possible D match to TRBD1 (6 bases). This CDR3 is 14 amino acids long. V dropped 5 bases and J dropped 7 bases, with 12 bases sitting between them. Germline CDR1 is SEHNR and CDR2 is FQNEAQ (reference sequence). The CDR3 bases are TGTGCCAGCAGCCCGGATCAGGGGAATTCACCCCTCCACTTT. It yields the protein CASSPDQGNSPLHF.